This entry lists 4 T cell receptor beta chains sequenced from one sample in a study of spatial heterogeneity in lung cancer. Time point of the sample: sample taken at primary tumor resection. Using its own MiXCR run on the 5' RACE reads, TCRdb lists one record per CDR3 protein. The table has 9,100 or so distinct CDR3 sequences, about 54% seen once. For these TCRs, the target antigens are not known. Study-wide points: How many expanded intratumoral alpha and beta TCRs were present tracked the tumor mutation count, which was a count of nonsynonymous mutations.

The sample here was lung tumor tissue, taken at surgery. Receptors were obtained from a female donor with early-stage non-small cell lung cancer.

A few counts support this clonotype. The chain links TRBV7-3 to TRBJ1-3; D not resolved. Germline V gene data show CDR1 as SGHTA and CDR2 as FQGTGA. The V end was cut by 5 bases, the J end by 4 bases, with 9 bases between. CDR3 length: 13 amino acids. This chain's CDR3 is CASSREDGNTIYF. DNA for the CDR3: TGTGCCAGCAGCCGTGAAGACGGAAACACCATATATTTT.

This clonotype was counted between two and nine times. The chain uses TRBV3-1 and TRBJ2-4; perhaps TRBD2 as D (5 bases). This CDR3 spans 15 amino acids. CDR1 and CDR2 from the germline V gene are LGHDT and YNNKEL (reference sequence). V shed 3 bases and J shed 7 bases, with 16 bases lying between them. This CDR3 reads CASSHGRERYNIQYF. The CDR3 nucleotides are TGTGCCAGCAGCCATGGTAGGGAGAGATATAACATTCAGTACTTC.

This chain joins TRBV11-2 and TRBJ2-3; D is uncertain. The CDR3 has 13 residues. Germline V gives CDR1 SGHAT, CDR2 FQNNGV. V dropped 5 bases and J dropped 4 bases, with 10 bases sitting between them. In nucleotides, the CDR3 is TGTGCCAGCAGCGTATTTAGTGCAGATACGCAGTATTTT. This translates into CASSVFSADTQYF.

This chain connects TRBV6-5 to TRBJ1-6; D not resolved. The CDR3 contains 14 residues. Trimming removed 5 bases at V and 7 bases at J, with 12 bases between. CDR1 MNHEY and CDR2 SVGAGI come from the germline V gene. The CDR3 spells CASSDIGSNSPLHF. The CDR3 nucleotides read TGTGCCAGCAGTGATATAGGGAGCAATTCACCCCTCCACTTT.